This TCR beta chain was sequenced for a study of T cell changes during pregnancy in multiple sclerosis. Profiled with immunoSEQ multiplex PCR; TCRdb holds only in-frame clones, not every one. The profile covers some 29,000 clones, with 75% to 95% appearing a single time and around 3.9% taken by the ten largest. CDR1 and CDR2 (germline): SGHTA, FQGTGA. Trimming took 5 bases from V and 4 from J; bases not matched to a gene: 5. The CDR3 runs to 15 residues. This chain joins TRBV7-3 and TRBJ2-3, with 11 bases lining up with TRBD2. This sequence was found in a female donor in good health, enrolled as a control in a pregnancy study. This material consisted of CD8+ T cells from peripheral blood mononuclear cells, taken in the second trimester of pregnancy. CDR3 residues: CASSIAGGPPDTQYF. CDR3 DNA: TGTGCCAGCAGCATAGCGGGGGGGCCTCCAGATACGCAGTATTTT.